This TCR beta chain was identified during a study of cytomegalovirus exposure and HLA in healthy donors. Whole-study results and caveats: Reportedly, a later analysis found an Asian-associated ancestry cluster had fewer N-insertions than the approximately 670-donor mean. Among TCR beta chains, those listed as cytomegalovirus-associated numbered approximately 150.

As regards this clone: Its matching antigen is unknown.

PCR used 60 Vbeta primers and 13 Jbeta primers. The protocol was immunoSEQ multiplex PCR, while the TCRdb copy is restricted to in-frame clones and leaves out a portion. This sample contains around 65,000 clones. The donors comprised healthy bone marrow donors. In nominal health when sampled, donors likely had unrecorded immune exposures nonetheless. From germline, CDR1 is MDHEN and CDR2 SYDVKM. This CDR3 contains 15 residues. Trimming cost V 8 bases and J 0 bases, with 11 bases left between them. This clonotype originated in a boy younger than 18 in good health and CMV-seronegative. The sample was PBMCs. The V and J genes are TRBV28 and TRBJ1-6; D is undetermined. The CDR3 region has the DNA TGTGCCAGCCTCTCTGGGAGCTCCTATAATTCACCCCTCCACTTT. Its protein is CASLSGSSYNSPLHF.